The rows below give T cell receptor beta chains drawn from one sample of a study. TCRdb reprocessed the RT-PCR reads with MiXCR, giving one entry per CDR3 protein. The sample records 550,000 to 750,000 distinct CDR3 sequences, approximately 14% being singletons. Sequenced input: memory CD4+ T cells from blood. The receptor set was obtained from a female donor in good health, serving as a healthy control. Both conserved end residues are part of each CDR3. Clone size appears in some rows only: once, few, many, or a class for an expanded clone.

TRBV10-3,12,few,CATGNGLGEQYF
TRBV6-1,14,.,CASSVSRADTEAFF
TRBV20-1,15,few,CSARDRILGDQPQHF
TRBV7-2,17,few,CASSPNFLWGEGYEQFF
TRBV10-3,12,many,CAISGAGETQYF
TRBV7-2,13,few,CASSLSQMAEAFF
TRBV7-9,12,many,CASSLDYNEQFF
TRBV18,16,.,CASSPAPQGAGNTIYF
TRBV7-8,13,.,CASSLAEDTEQFF
TRBV6-2/TRBV6-3,15,.,CASSSPTRSTDTQYF
TRBV28,15,.,CASSLSLVGGNEQFF
TRBV20-1,16,.,CSAISAGGQRLETQYF
TRBV7-3,16,few,CASSPMAQGAMNEQFF
TRBV7-2,14,few,CASSFGQGIHEQYF
TRBV12-3/TRBV12-4,15,many,CASSFHRGATDTQYF
TRBV27,16,.,CASSTTGTGGSQPQHF
TRBV7-3,15,many,CASSLLPGTGYGYTF
TRBV28,16,many,CASSPGTGYSGNTIYF
TRBV28,13,.,CASSAHTGTIQYF
TRBV4-1,17,few,CASSHLGLAGQRDTQYF
TRBV5-1,13,.,CASRQTSGIEQYF
TRBV10-2,13,few,CASSAPIYNEQFF
TRBV5-1,18,few,CASSLEPTAGGPGSPLHF
TRBV20-1,18,few,CSARNPGGDRAGANVLTF
TRBV27,16,.,CASSSSAGGPRGEQFF
TRBV9,16,few,CASSVGEAASTDTQYF
TRBV20-1,16,few,CSARDLAGQGNTEAFF
TRBV7-2,15,few,CASSLVGTVPYEQYF
TRBV27,12,.,CASSSWGGPLHF
TRBV28,15,few,CASSPARDFYNEQFF
TRBV27,17,.,CASSLSSGLGGTREVSF
TRBV6-5,14,.,CASSQGPATDTQYF
TRBV12-3/TRBV12-4,18,few,CASSLNRLAGAGTDTQYF
TRBV7-2,15,.,CASSLAITGFYGYTF
TRBV7-2,16,few,CASSLGWGARTGELFF
TRBV18,14,.,CASSPLAAKETQYF
TRBV4-1,15,few,CASRLQGVGKNIQYF
TRBV20-1,14,few,CSAQGQGGNNEQFF
TRBV10-3,16,.,CAISESAVGSHQPQYF
TRBV7-2,14,many,CASSLSIATDTQYF
TRBV27,14,.,CASRRGQSGDGYTF
TRBV28,14,few,CASITGLNVVEKFF
TRBV3-1,15,few,CASSQVSGITDTQYF
TRBV15,15,few,CATSRVDRKFSPLHF
TRBV15,16,many,CATSRDRGTIAYEQFF
TRBV6-6,16,.,CASSYGPPVGNQPQHF
TRBV5-1,14,.,CASSLAANEETQYF
TRBV6-2/TRBV6-3,14,.,CASTHLDRDYGYTF
TRBV12-3/TRBV12-4,13,few,CASSFNERQPQHF